The rows below give T cell receptor beta chains drawn from one sample of a study of blood T cell repertoires in COVID-19. Clones were sequenced by immunoSEQ multiplex PCR, and TCRdb holds only the in-frame ones, with some missing. This repertoire shows some 73,000 clones, about 86% found once; its top ten account for about 6%. Sequenced: peripheral blood. These receptors originate from a man at least 80 years old with COVID-19, enrolled during active disease. Both conserved end residues are part of each CDR3. The size entry is marked missing in some rows and otherwise reads once, few, many or a size class.

v_call,clone_size,j_call,cdr3_aa
TRBV6-5,.,TRBJ2-3,CASSYGGGATDTQYF
TRBV15,.,TRBJ1-5,CATSRDLGGDQPQHF
TRBV27,.,TRBJ2-1,CASSFGTGGSYNEQFF
TRBV3-1/TRBV3-2,.,TRBJ1-2,CASSQGPGNSYGYTF
TRBV6-5,.,TRBJ1-1,CASSWDRGQTEAFF
TRBV19,.,TRBJ2-7,CASSIRTSGGFSYEQYF
TRBV7-6,.,TRBJ2-1,CASSLDAGTYPRFF
TRBV6-1,.,TRBJ1-1,CASSEARATEAFF
TRBV11-2,.,TRBJ1-2,CAGTLSQGTLYGYTF
TRBV5-1,.,TRBJ1-2,CASSAQDGLHGYTF
TRBV6-5,.,TRBJ1-3,CASTHGNTIYF
TRBV6-4,.,TRBJ1-5,CASRDTLTGDHQPQHF
TRBV6-1,.,TRBJ2-7,CASSVSPGQGATVYEQYF
TRBV7-2,few,TRBJ2-2,CASSSDRGSGELFF
TRBV20-1,.,TRBJ2-3,CSASAPLAGNTDTQYF
TRBV4-1,.,TRBJ1-4,CASSQGQGTLENEKLFF
TRBV5-1,.,TRBJ1-6,CASSPRGQGLGSPLHF
TRBV5-1,.,TRBJ2-1,CASSALGQGSDEQFF
TRBV6-5,.,TRBJ1-6,CASSYSNRKDSPLHF
TRBV4-1,.,TRBJ2-1,CASSPSRGYNEQFF
TRBV6-4,.,TRBJ2-3,CASSAGGPTDTQYF
TRBV19,.,TRBJ1-5,CATRHRSNQPQHF
TRBV5-1,.,TRBJ1-6,CASSLSGGSNSPLHF
TRBV29-1,once,TRBJ2-2,CSVVHNTGELFF
TRBV5-4,.,TRBJ1-1,CASSLRQGEAFF
TRBV7-9,.,TRBJ1-2,CASSLRRGPSGGYTF
TRBV19,.,TRBJ1-6,CASRTAGVDSPLHF
TRBV5-1,.,TRBJ2-3,CASSLLGGGLQGTDTQYF
TRBV7-2,.,TRBJ1-1,CASSLALSRAFF
TRBV5-1,.,TRBJ1-3,CASSSTGGTSRTIYF
TRBV6-5,.,TRBJ1-1,CASRGQLVGSTEAFF
TRBV30,.,TRBJ1-4,CAWSVRGDSNEKLFF
TRBV28,.,TRBJ1-2,CASSTGFSGYTF
TRBV10-2,.,TRBJ2-1,CASSELQGNEQFF
TRBV5-1,.,TRBJ1-1,CASSFSQGYTEAFF
TRBV19,.,TRBJ1-1,CASSAGGWNTEAFF
TRBV5-1,.,TRBJ1-6,CASSSGTVNSPLHF
TRBV5-1,.,TRBJ2-7,CASSSWSGGYEQYF
TRBV5-6,.,TRBJ1-1,CASSLVDTEAFF
TRBV3-1/TRBV3-2,.,TRBJ2-3,CASSQAGDTDTQYF
TRBV3-1/TRBV3-2,.,TRBJ2-7,CASSQWGNSYEQYF
TRBV27,once,TRBJ1-2,CASKKGKTNYGYTF
TRBV12-3/TRBV12-4,.,TRBJ2-3,CASSLVQGEQYF
TRBV4-2,.,TRBJ1-5,CASSPQGGDSNQPQHF
TRBV28,.,TRBJ1-2,CASSLQGAELGYTF